This T cell receptor beta chain comes out of a study of shared clonotypes between healthy human individuals (dated by TCRdb to about 2020). General notes on the study: The cohort comprised a couple of women and a few men aged 18 to 49 years. For each donor, CD4 naive and CD4 memory were each run on three plates, CD8 naive on two plates, and CD8 memory on one plate. Libraries were prepared and TCR repertoires were sequenced by different laboratories using diverse techniques, in order to increase sequencing depth and limit assay-specific biases. The study deeply sequenced blood TCR repertoires of five healthy adults to estimate repertoire size and the extent of clonotype sharing between individuals. Per donor, leukapheresis produced somewhere between about 0.9 and 9.5 billion PBMCs. Results and caveats for the whole study, not just this receptor: Even with the large sequencing depth, rarefaction of the sorted-subset datasets indicated that sequencing was incomplete. Clonotypes shared by all four sorted-subset donors showed higher generation probabilities than non-shared clonotypes. Only blood was sampled, and tissue TCR repertoires likely differ from those in blood. Because the study included a small number of donors, the genetic and exposure-history diversity represented was limited. Naive subsets generally had larger estimated clonotype richness than memory subsets. Based on pairwise subsampling, the degree of clonotype sharing among donors was expected to be affected by sequencing depth. Roughly 5.2% of naive CD4, around 3.6% of naive CD8, approximately 2.2% of memory CD4, and over 0.35% of memory CD8 clonotypes were shared across four donors.

About this clone: No cognate antigen has been identified for it. One base away there is no much larger clone; base qualities are not given.

CD8 naive samples consisted of CD45RO-negative cells that were positively selected for CCR7, yielding a CD45RA+CCR7+ population without TemRA cells. The donors were healthy, HIV-negative adults with no recently reported acute infections or vaccinations. Every donor was a Caucasian adult living in Nashville, Tennessee, USA. Blood was obtained by leukapheresis, after which PBMCs were separated by Ficoll-Histopaque density gradient centrifugation and cryopreserved in liquid nitrogen vapor phase. Purity and quantity of every magnetically sorted T cell population were checked by analytical flow cytometry. Genomic DNA was isolated from every sorted fraction and measured by UV absorbance on a Nanodrop 2000c. The CDR3 numbers 16 residues from cysteine through phenylalanine. Left in the record is the CDR3 DNA by itself, 48 bases read in frame from the first base. Trimming removed 4 bases from V and 3 bases from J; the gene matches leave 5 bases unexplained. Taken from the germline V gene (reference sequence), the CDR1 and CDR2 loops are PRHDT and FYEKMQ.

Using the deep immunoSEQ assay, TCR CDR3 regions were amplified from genomic DNA by multiplex PCR. For each cell subset, the extracted genomic DNA was distributed evenly across all wells of several immunoSEQ 96-well plates, and each plate served as one replicate. For sorted subsets, roughly 200 ng of genomic DNA, equivalent to about 30,000 T cell genomes, went into each replicate PCR. Purified libraries were quantified with a Qubit 3.0 fluorometer, sized on a Bioanalyzer 2100, and re-quantified with the KAPA Library Quantification kit. A separate single-read 150-cycle Illumina NextSeq 550 flow cell was used to sequence each immunoSEQ 96-well plate. Per the authors' processing: Because the immunoSEQ output held only junctional sequences and lacked quality scores, the filtering could not match the filtering applied to full-length reads. To assign V/J genes and CDR3, sequences were annotated against IMGT germline references using PyIR, a Python wrapper for IgBLAST v1.9. Any read was removed if the V/J assignment was weak (E-value above 1e-6), the CDR3 was missing, or the read contained stop codons, out-of-frame junctions, or ambiguous translated residues. V3J clonotypes were defined as sequences sharing the same inferred V gene, J gene, and CDR3 amino acid sequence. The percentage overlap between two repertoires was calculated by dividing the number of shared unique clonotypes by the size of the smaller repertoire. Repertoire richness was assessed with RTK rarefaction, the Chao1 estimator, and Recon v2.1 estimates of unobserved clonotypes. Generation probabilities for all TCRbeta clonotypes obtained by the gDNA method from a handful of donors were computed using OLGA. The clones in this table, taken by TCRdb from immuneACCESS, are in-frame only. Not every clone is retained; where verified, under half of the shortfall comes from an unresolved V gene, and the cause of the rest is unknown. D and trimming were read from the DNA, whereas the V and J calls and clone size are those reported in that table. The sample contains over 750,000 clones, about 96% of them found a single time. The top ten constitute around 0.25% of the sample.

Sequencing input: naive CD8+ T cells sorted from blood. Taken with the paper, the label for cell subset or site translates to: CD45RA+CCR7+. This receptor was obtained from a man between 25 and 39 years old in good health. The chain uses TRBV13 and TRBJ2-2; TRBD1 lines up with 10 middle nucleotides. The DNA sequence is as follows: TGTGCCAGCAGCTGGGGACAGGGGCCGCACACCGGGGAGCTGTTTTTT. Translated, it reads CASSWGQGPHTGELFF. The CDR3, completed at both ends by the reference TRBV13 and TRBJ2-2 genes, gives the full variable domain AAGVIQSPRHLIKEKRETATLKCYPIPRHDTVYWYQQGPGQDPQFLISFYEKMQSDKGSIPDRFSAQQFSDYHSELNMSSLELGDSALYFCASSWGQGPHTGELFFGEGSRLTVL.